One T cell receptor (beta chain) is described in this entry. Other nucleotide sequences from this sample produce the same CDR3. This record comes from a study of blood T cell repertoires in COVID-19. Germline lookup yields CDR1 SEHNR and CDR2 FQNEAQ (reference sequence). This CDR3 comprises 13 residues. Trimming took 3 bases from V and 4 from J; bases not matched to a gene: 0. TCRdb's copy holds only in-frame clones and misses some; the assay was immunoSEQ multiplex PCR. The data contain about 300,000 clones, around four fifths of them singletons. The specimen was peripheral blood. This receptor was taken from a woman between 45 and 65 years old with acute or convalescent COVID-19. The V gene is TRBV7-9, the J gene TRBJ2-5, with 9 bases identical to TRBD2. In DNA, the CDR3 is TGTGCCAGCAGCTTGGGACTAGCAGAGACCCAGTACTTC. It translates to CASSLGLAETQYF.